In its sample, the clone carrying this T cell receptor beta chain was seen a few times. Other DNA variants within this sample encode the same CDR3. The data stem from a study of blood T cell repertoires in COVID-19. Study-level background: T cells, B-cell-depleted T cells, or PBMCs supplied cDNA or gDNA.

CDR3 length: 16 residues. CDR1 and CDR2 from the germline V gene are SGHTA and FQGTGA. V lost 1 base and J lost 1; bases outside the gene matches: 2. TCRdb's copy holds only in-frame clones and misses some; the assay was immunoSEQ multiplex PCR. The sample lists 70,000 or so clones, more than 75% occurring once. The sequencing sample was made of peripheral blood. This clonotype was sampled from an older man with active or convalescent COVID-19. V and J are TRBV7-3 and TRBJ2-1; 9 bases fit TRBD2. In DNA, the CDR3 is TGTGCCAGCAGCTTAAACGCGGGAGGGTCCTACAATGAGCAGTTCTTC. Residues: CASSLNAGGSYNEQFF.